The T cell receptor (beta chain) described here comes from a study of monozygotic twins with inflammatory bowel disease. Whole-study findings and limits: The data gave no support to a single strong IBD-associated signal or clonotype.

CDR3 length: 13 amino acids. The germline gives CDR1 SGHVS, CDR2 FQNEAQ. Worth noting for this clonotype: The antigen is unknown.

Every donor provided one blood sample measuring roughly 2.4 ml. The input for each TCR library was 3,500 to 4,500 ng of total RNA. With eight separate reactions per sample, the authors made cDNA. TCRdb derives one entry per CDR3 protein from the 5' RACE reads, leaving out DNA. The sample totals about 210,000 distinct CDR3 sequences. The TCR comes from a human donor with ulcerative colitis or Crohn's disease, or a healthy co-twin of an affected twin (not recorded which). Source material: blood. This rearrangement joins TRBV7-8 to TRBJ2-7; there is no DNA to check the TCRdb D call of TRBD1. The chain's CDR3 is CATRGTGIYEQYF.